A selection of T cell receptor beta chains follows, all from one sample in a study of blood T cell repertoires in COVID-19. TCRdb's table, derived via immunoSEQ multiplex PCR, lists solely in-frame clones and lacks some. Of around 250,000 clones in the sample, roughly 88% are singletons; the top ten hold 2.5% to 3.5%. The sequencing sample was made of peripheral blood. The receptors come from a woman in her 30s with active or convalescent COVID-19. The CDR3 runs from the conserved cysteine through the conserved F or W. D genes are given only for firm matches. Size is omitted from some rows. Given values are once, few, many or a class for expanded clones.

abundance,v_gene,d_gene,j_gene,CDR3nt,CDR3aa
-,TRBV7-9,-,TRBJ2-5,TGTGCCAGCAGCTGGGGACACTTCCAAGAGACCCAGTACTTC,CASSWGHFQETQYF
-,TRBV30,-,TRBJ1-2,TGTGCCTGGAGTGGGATTAGGGGCATTGGGGGCTACACCTTC,CAWSGIRGIGGYTF
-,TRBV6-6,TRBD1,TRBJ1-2,TGTGCCAGCAGTTACCCCGGACAGGGTATGGATGGCTACACCTTC,CASSYPGQGMDGYTF
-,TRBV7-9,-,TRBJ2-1,TGTGCCAGCAGCTTAGTTTTGTTACTTGTGGAGCAGTTCTTC,CASSLVLLLVEQFF
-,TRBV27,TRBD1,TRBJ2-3,TGTGCCAGCAGTCCATGGACAGGGGGCGGCACAGATACGCAGTATTTT,CASSPWTGGGTDTQYF
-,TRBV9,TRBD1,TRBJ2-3,TGTGCCAGCAGCGTATTCCCCGCCCGGGCAGGGGGTAGCACAGATACGCAGTATTTT,CASSVFPARAGGSTDTQYF
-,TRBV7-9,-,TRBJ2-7,TGTGCCAGCAGCTTTGGTCAGGGATCCTACGAGCAGTACTTC,CASSFGQGSYEQYF
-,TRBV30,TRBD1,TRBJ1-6,TGTGCCTGGAGTCTCCCCTGGACAGGACAGGGTCCCCTCCACTTT,CAWSLPWTGQGPLHF
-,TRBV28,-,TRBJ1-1,TGTGCCAGCAGACTGCCCCTAAGGGGCCCAAACACTGAAGCTTTCTTT,CASRLPLRGPNTEAFF
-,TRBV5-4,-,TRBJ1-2,TGTGCCAGCAGCTTGGACGCAGGAGGTAGCTATGGCTACACCTTC,CASSLDAGGSYGYTF
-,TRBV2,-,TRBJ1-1,TGTGCCAGCAGTGAATTAGGGGTGAACACTGAAGCTTTCTTT,CASSELGVNTEAFF
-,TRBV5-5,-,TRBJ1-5,TGTGCCAGCAGCTTGGAGGGCGCGGGGGAGCAGCCCCAGCATTTT,CASSLEGAGEQPQHF
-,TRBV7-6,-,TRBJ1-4,TGTGCCAGCAGCCTCTACCCCGAAAGCATAGAAAAACTGTTTTTT,CASSLYPESIEKLFF
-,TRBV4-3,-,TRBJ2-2,TGCGCCAGCAGCCAAGAGGACAGCCCCTCGAACACCGGGGAGCTGTTTTTT,CASSQEDSPSNTGELFF
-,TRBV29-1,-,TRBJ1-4,TGCAGCGCTACCGGGAACGCCGAAAAACTGTTTTTT,CSATGNAEKLFF
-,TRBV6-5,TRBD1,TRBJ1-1,TGTGCCAGCAGTCCTGGACCAGGGGGGCCCGAAGCTTTCTTT,CASSPGPGGPEAFF
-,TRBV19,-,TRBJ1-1,TGTGCCAGTTCCCAGACAGGTAACACTGAAGCTTTCTTT,CASSQTGNTEAFF
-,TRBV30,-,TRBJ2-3,TGTGCCTGGAGTGCATCGGAGGTTTCCACAGATACGCAGTATTTT,CAWSASEVSTDTQYF
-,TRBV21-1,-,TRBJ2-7,TGTGCCAGCAGCAACCGACAGGACCCCTTATACGAGCAGTACTTC,CASSNRQDPLYEQYF
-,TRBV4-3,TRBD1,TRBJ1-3,TGCGCCAGCAGCCAAGATTGGGACAGAGGGGGGTACTCTGGAAACACCATATATTTT,CASSQDWDRGGYSGNTIYF
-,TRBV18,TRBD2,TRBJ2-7,TGTGCCAGCTCACCGCGACTAGCGGGGGCCCACGAGCAGTACTTC,CASSPRLAGAHEQYF
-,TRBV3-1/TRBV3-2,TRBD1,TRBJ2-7,TGTGCCAGCAGCCAAGATCTTAACAGGGGGTCCTACGAGCAGTACTTC,CASSQDLNRGSYEQYF
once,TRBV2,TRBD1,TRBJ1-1,TGTGCCAGCACTTGGGGACAGGGGAACACTGAAGCTTTCTTT,CASTWGQGNTEAFF
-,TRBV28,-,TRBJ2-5,TGTGCCAGCAGTTCAGGACAGACCCCCCACTTC,CASSSGQTPHF
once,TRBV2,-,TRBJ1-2,TGTGCCAGCAGTGGCGGCCAGGGCCAATCTAACTATGGCTACACCTTC,CASSGGQGQSNYGYTF
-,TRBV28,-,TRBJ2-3,TGTGCCAGCGTCAGCGGGGTAGGGGGTACGCAGTATTTT,CASVSGVGGTQYF
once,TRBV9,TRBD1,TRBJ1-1,TGTGCCAGCAGCGCCGGACAGGGTCATACTGAAGCTTTCTTT,CASSAGQGHTEAFF
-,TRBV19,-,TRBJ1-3,TGTGCCAGTAGCCCCCCGGACAGAGTTAGAAACACCATATATTTT,CASSPPDRVRNTIYF
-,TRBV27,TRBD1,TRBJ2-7,TGTGCCAGCAGTTTGACAGGGAGATACTACGAGCAGTACTTC,CASSLTGRYYEQYF
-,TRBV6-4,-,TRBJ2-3,TGTGCCAGCAGTGACAAAGCAGGGCAAGCAGATACGCAGTATTTT,CASSDKAGQADTQYF
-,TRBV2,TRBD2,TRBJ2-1,TGTGCCAGCAGTGAACGGGGACTAGTTTACAATGAGCAGTTCTTC,CASSERGLVYNEQFF
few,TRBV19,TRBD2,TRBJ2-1,TGTGCCAGTAGACCCAATCACCCGGCTAGCGGGGGGGGCGAGCAGTTCTTC,CASRPNHPASGGGEQFF
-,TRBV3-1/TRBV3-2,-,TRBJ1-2,TGTGCCAGCAGCCATGGGGGCCTAAATGGCTACACCTTC,CASSHGGLNGYTF
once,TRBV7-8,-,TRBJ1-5,TGTGCCAGCAGCTCAAACAGGGCGAAAAATCAGCCCCAGCATTTT,CASSSNRAKNQPQHF
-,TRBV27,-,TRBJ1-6,TGTGCCAGTACGGAGGGGCGCGGGGATAATTCACCCCTCCACTTT,CASTEGRGDNSPLHF
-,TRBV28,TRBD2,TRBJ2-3,TGTGCCAGCAGTCCCCCGGGGACTAGCGGCACAGATACGCAGTATTTT,CASSPPGTSGTDTQYF
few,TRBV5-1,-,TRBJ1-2,TGCGCCAGCAGCTTGGGCGGGATCCTTTCTCAAGCTAACTATGGCTACACCTTC,CASSLGGILSQANYGYTF
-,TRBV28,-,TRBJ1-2,TGTGCCACCCACCGGAACTATGGCTACACCTTC,CATHRNYGYTF
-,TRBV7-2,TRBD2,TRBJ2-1,TGTGCCAGCACCCGGGACGGGGGGTACGGTGAGCAGTTCTTC,CASTRDGGYGEQFF
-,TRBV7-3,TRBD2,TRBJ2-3,TGTGCCAGCAGCTTGACGACTAGCCCAGATACGCAGTATTTT,CASSLTTSPDTQYF
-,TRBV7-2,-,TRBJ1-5,TGTGCCAGCAGCCCAAATGCAGGGATTAGGGAGCCCCAGCATTTT,CASSPNAGIREPQHF
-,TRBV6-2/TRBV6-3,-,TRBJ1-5,TGTGCCAGCAGTTACCTAAGACAGCGTAGCAATCAGCCCCAGCATTTT,CASSYLRQRSNQPQHF
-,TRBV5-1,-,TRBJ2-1,TGCGCCAGCAGCCAGGATTTTACTAGAGACAATGAGCAGTTCTTC,CASSQDFTRDNEQFF
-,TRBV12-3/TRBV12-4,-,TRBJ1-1,TGTGCCAGCAGTTGGCTGAACACTGAAGCTTTCTTT,CASSWLNTEAFF
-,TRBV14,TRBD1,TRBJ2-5,TGTGCCAGCAGCCGGATGGGGACAGCCAACCAAGAGACCCAGTACTTC,CASSRMGTANQETQYF
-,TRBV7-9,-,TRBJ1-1,TGTGCCAGCAGCTCACAGCCGAACACTGAAGCTTTCTTT,CASSSQPNTEAFF
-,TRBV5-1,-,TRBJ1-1,TGCGCCAGCAGTTCGGAACAGGGCAAGCTAAACACTGAAGCTTTCTTT,CASSSEQGKLNTEAFF
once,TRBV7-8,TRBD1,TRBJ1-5,TGTGCCAGCAGCTTCAGACAGGGGAAGATGAATCAGCCCCAGCATTTT,CASSFRQGKMNQPQHF
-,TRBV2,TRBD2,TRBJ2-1,TGTGCCAGCAGTGAGGGTCGCGGGGGGGCGGATGAGCAGTTCTTC,CASSEGRGGADEQFF
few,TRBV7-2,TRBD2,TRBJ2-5,TGTGCCAGCAGCTCAGCTAGCGGGGCCTCCGGAGAGACCCAGTACTTC,CASSSASGASGETQYF
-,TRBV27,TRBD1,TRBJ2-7,TGTGCCAGCAGTACCCCAGGGGGCTACGAGCAGTACTTC,CASSTPGGYEQYF
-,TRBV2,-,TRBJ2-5,TGTGCCAGTGGAGGGGAGTACCAAGAGACCCAGTACTTC,CASGGEYQETQYF
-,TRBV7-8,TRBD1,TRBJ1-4,TGTGCCAGCAGCCTAGAAGGGACAGCAACCCGCGAACTGTTTTTT,CASSLEGTATRELFF
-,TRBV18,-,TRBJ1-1,TGTGCCAGCTCACCATGGGGACTGTCAGGGAGCACTGAAGCTTTCTTT,CASSPWGLSGSTEAFF